The next 11 T cell receptor beta chains were all read from a single sample in a study of T cells after yellow fever vaccination (dated by TCRdb to the late 2010s). The treatment or condition label here, explained by the study, means: live attenuated yellow fever vaccine strain. The library came from 5' RACE. The data were produced on an Illumina NovaSeq 6000. TCRdb applied fastp at Q25 and MiXCR to the public reads, then kept only in-frame beta chains. Each CDR3 protein gets just one entry, which takes the most common genes and DNA from the rows behind it. The sample data list a few hundred thousand distinct CDR3 sequences, and about 4% of these were observed just once. The ten largest clonotypes hold about 24% of the sample. Sample: PBMCs, taken 5 days after the yellow fever booster vaccination. Receptors originate from a man younger than 35 who received the YFV17D yellow fever vaccine.

The V call is TRBV2, the J call TRBJ2-2; weak D call: TRBD2 (6 bases). Germline CDR1 and CDR2: SNHLY and FYNNEI. V was shortened by 7 bases and J by 6 bases, with 12 bases between the two germline ends. This CDR3 is built from 13 residues. The chain's CDR3 is CASKASEAGELFF. DNA of the CDR3: TGTGCCAGCAAGGCTAGCGAGGCCGGGGAGCTGTTTTTT.

Only a few counts were recorded for this clonotype. This chain links TRBV5-5 with TRBJ1-1, with D unresolved. Germline values: CDR1 SGHKS, CDR2 YYEKEE (reference sequence). V was clipped by 6 bases and J by 0 bases, with 12 bases between them. The CDR3 contains 14 residues. Here the CDR3 DNA reads TGTGCCAGCAACTGGGGAGGAATGAACACTGAAGCTTTCTTT. Its translation: CASNWGGMNTEAFF.

This clonotype turned up a few times. This chain links TRBV20-1 with TRBJ2-3, with D hard to call. V was pared by 3 bases and J by 2 bases, with 9 bases between. Looked up from germline, CDR1 is DFQATT and CDR2 is SNEGSKA (reference sequence). This CDR3 is built from 13 residues. Here the CDR3 DNA reads TGCAGTGCTAGGGGTCGCCACACAGATACGCAGTATTTT. Protein product: CSARGRHTDTQYF.

This clonotype was observed at least ten times. The V and J genes are TRBV10-3 and TRBJ1-2; a possible D gene is TRBD1 (6 bases). CDR3 length: 14 amino acids. The V end was cut by 0 bases, the J end by 4 bases, with 9 bases between. Per the germline V gene, CDR1 is ENHRY and CDR2 is SYGVKD. CDR3 sequence: CAISESEGGYGYTF. In DNA form, the CDR3 reads TGTGCCATCAGTGAGTCGGAGGGGGGCTATGGCTACACCTTC.

This clonotype was picked up a small number of times. This chain links TRBV6-2 or TRBV6-3 with TRBJ2-7; D not certain. The CDR3 has 14 amino acids. The germline V gene encodes CDR1 MNHEY and CDR2 SVGEGT. V gave up 6 bases and J gave up 3 bases, with 15 bases separating them. The CDR3 spells CASRGISVHYEQYV. CDR3 sequence (DNA): TGTGCCAGCAGGGGGATATCGGTTCACTACGAGCAGTACGTC.

The chain employs TRBV4-2 and TRBJ1-2; 8 bases match TRBD1. This CDR3 spans 14 amino acids. Germline V gene sequence: CDR1 LGHNA, CDR2 YNFKEQ. With 1 base clipped from V and 2 bases from J, the junction kept 0 bases outside the gene matches. CDR3 amino acids: CASSQGDRNYGYTF. The CDR3, as DNA: TGTGCCAGCAGCCAAGGGGACAGGAACTATGGCTACACCTTC.

This clonotype occurred many times. J is TRBJ1-2 and V is TRBV12-3 or TRBV12-4, with TRBD1 matching 7 bases. The V gene end was trimmed by 5 bases and the J gene end by 3 bases; junction bases not matched to a gene: 9. This CDR3 is 15 amino acids long. In DNA form, the CDR3 reads TGTGCCAGCAGTCCGGGACAGACCGGGGACTATGGCTACACCTTC. As protein: CASSPGQTGDYGYTF.

This clonotype occurred many times. This sequence joins TRBV28 and TRBJ2-2, with 7 nucleotides matching TRBD1. V lost 7 bases and J lost 0; bases outside the gene matches: 5. This CDR3 has 15 amino acids. Germline values: CDR1 MDHEN, CDR2 SYDVKM. In DNA, the CDR3 is TGTGCCAGCACCACAGGGGCGGCGAACACCGGGGAGCTGTTTTTT. Translation: CASTTGAANTGELFF.

There are many counts of this clonotype. V is TRBV7-8 and J is TRBJ2-7; D is undetermined. Germline V CDR1 and CDR2: SGHVS, FQNEAQ. The CDR3 length is 15 residues. V lost 5 bases and J 1 base, leaving 15 bases between the germline ends. The CDR3 bases are TGTGCCAGCAGCGCAGCCCGGCTAGGGTCCTACGAGCAGTACGTC. Translation gives CASSAARLGSYEQYV.

The rearrangement links TRBV5-5 to TRBJ2-1; perhaps D is TRBD1 or TRBD2 (5 bases each). V shed 0 bases and J shed 8 bases, with 12 bases lying between them. Germline V gene lookup returns CDR1 SGHKS and CDR2 YYEKEE (reference sequence). CDR3 length: 14 residues. The CDR3 loop reads CASSLGQPRDEQFF. The CDR3 bases are TGTGCCAGCAGCTTGGGACAGCCGAGGGATGAGCAGTTCTTC.

This clonotype occurred many times. The J gene is TRBJ2-5, the V gene TRBV7-2; possible D gene TRBD2, 5 bases. This CDR3 is 17 amino acids long. The germline V and J ends were trimmed by 3 bases and 5 bases, with 22 bases remaining between them. The germline gives CDR1 SGHTA, CDR2 FQGNSA. CDR3 nucleotide sequence: TGTGCCAGCAGCTTCTGGGCGGATTGGGAGTCGCAGGAGACCCAGTACTTC. Translating it yields CASSFWADWESQETQYF.